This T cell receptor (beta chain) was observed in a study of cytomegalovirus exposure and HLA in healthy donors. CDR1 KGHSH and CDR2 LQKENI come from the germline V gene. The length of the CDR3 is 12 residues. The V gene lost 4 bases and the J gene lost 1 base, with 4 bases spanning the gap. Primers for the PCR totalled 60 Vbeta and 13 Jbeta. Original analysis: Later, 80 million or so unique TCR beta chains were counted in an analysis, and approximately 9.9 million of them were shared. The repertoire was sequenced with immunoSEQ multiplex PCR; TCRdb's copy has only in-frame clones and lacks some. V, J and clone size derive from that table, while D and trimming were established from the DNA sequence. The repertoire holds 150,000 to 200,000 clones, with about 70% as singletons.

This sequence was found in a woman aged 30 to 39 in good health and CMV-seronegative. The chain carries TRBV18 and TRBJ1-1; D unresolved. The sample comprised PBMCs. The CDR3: CASSLGNTEAFF. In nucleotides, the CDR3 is TGTGCCAGCTCACTCGGGAACACTGAAGCTTTCTTT.